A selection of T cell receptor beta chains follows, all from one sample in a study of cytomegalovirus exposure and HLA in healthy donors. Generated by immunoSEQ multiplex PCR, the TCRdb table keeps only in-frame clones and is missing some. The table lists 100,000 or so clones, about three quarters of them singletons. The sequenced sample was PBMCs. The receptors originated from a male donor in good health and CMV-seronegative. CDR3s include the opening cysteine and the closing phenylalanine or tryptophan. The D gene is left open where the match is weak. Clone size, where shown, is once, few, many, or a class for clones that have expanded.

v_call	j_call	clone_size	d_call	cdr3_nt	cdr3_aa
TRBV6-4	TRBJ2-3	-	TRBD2	TGTGCCAGCAGTGAAACTGCGGGAGTGGTAGATACGCAGTATTTT	CASSETAGVVDTQYF
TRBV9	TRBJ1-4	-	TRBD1	TGTGCCAGCAGCGACCGGACAGGGTGGGATGAAAAACTGTTTTTT	CASSDRTGWDEKLFF
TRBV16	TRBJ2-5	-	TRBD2	TGTGCCAGCAGCCGGACTAGCGGGAGTAGGGAGACCCAGTACTTC	CASSRTSGSRETQYF
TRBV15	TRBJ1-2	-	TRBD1	TGTGCCACCAGTCCCGACAGGGGGAGCTACACCTTC	CATSPDRGSYTF
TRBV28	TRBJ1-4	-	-	TGTGCCAGCAGGAGCCCCCCTCCCAGGGATCATGAAAAACTGTTTTTT	CASRSPPPRDHEKLFF
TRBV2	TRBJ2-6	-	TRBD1	TGTGCCAGCAGCCCCCTCGGACAGGGGGCTGTCTCTGGGGCCAACGTCCTGACTTTC	CASSPLGQGAVSGANVLTF
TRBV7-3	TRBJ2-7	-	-	TGTGCCAGCAGCTCACAGGGTACCTACGAGCAGTACTTC	CASSSQGTYEQYF
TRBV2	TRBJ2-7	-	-	TGTGCCAGCAGTGAAAAGGCAGGAGGATTCTACGAGCAGTACTTC	CASSEKAGGFYEQYF
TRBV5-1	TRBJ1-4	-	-	TGCGCCAGCAGCTTGGGGCATGGCGGGGAAGAAAAACTGTTTTTT	CASSLGHGGEEKLFF
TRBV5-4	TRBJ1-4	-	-	TGTGCCAGCAGCATGACAGGCTCACCCGAAAAACTGTTTTTT	CASSMTGSPEKLFF
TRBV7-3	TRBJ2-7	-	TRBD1	TGTGCCAGCAGGTCATGGACAGGACAAGCTTACGAGCAGTACTTC	CASRSWTGQAYEQYF
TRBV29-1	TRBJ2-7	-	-	TGCAGCTTTTCGCGGGGCGAGAACGAGCAGTACTTC	CSFSRGENEQYF
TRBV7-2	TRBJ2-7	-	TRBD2	TGTGCCAGCAGCTTAGTAGCGGGGGCGGGCGAGCAGTACTTC	CASSLVAGAGEQYF
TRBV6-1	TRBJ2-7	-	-	TGTGCCAGCAGTGAAGGGTTGGGGGGAGGGCAGTACTTC	CASSEGLGGGQYF
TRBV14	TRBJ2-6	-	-	TGTGCCAGCAGCCAAGATCTGGTTCGGGGGGCCAACGTCCTGACTTTC	CASSQDLVRGANVLTF
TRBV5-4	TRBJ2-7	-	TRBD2	TGTGCCAGCAGCTTAGGGACTAGATCTCTAAGAGGCGAGCAGTACTTC	CASSLGTRSLRGEQYF
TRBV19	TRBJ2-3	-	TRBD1	TGTGCCAGTAGTCCCAGGGGGTGGTGGGAAGATACGCAGTATTTT	CASSPRGWWEDTQYF
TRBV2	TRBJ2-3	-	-	TGTGCCAGCAGCGAGGAGATCACAGATACGCAGTATTTT	CASSEEITDTQYF
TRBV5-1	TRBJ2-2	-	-	TGCGCCAGCAGCCGGGACTCTCCCGGGGGTACCGGGGAGCTGTTTTTT	CASSRDSPGGTGELFF
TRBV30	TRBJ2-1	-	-	-	CAWGVAGGAFF
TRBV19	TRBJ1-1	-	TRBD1	TGTGCCAGTAGTTTCCGGGACAGGGAAAAAGCTTTCTTT	CASSFRDREKAFF
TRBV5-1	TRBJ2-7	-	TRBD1	TGCGCCAGCAGCTGGAATTTTGGACAGGATGTCTCCTACGAGCAGTACTTC	CASSWNFGQDVSYEQYF
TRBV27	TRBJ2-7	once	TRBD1	TGTGCCAGCAGTCTCGGGACAGGGGGGGTAGGGGAGCAGTACTTC	CASSLGTGGVGEQYF
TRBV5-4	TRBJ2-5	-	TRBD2	TGTGCCAGCAGCCTAGAAGCGGGAGTCGGGGAGACCCAGTACTTC	CASSLEAGVGETQYF
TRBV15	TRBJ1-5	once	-	TGTGCCACCAGCATTGGGGACATCAATCAGCCCCAGCATTTT	CATSIGDINQPQHF
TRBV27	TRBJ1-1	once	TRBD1	TGTGCCAGCAGTTCGGGACAGGGGACTGAAGCTTTCTTT	CASSSGQGTEAFF
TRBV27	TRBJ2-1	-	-	TGTGCCAGCAGTTTGTGGGAGGCTCGCAATGAGCAGTTCTTC	CASSLWEARNEQFF
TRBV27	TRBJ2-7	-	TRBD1	TGTGCCAGCAGTTTGGGACAGGGGGCGCGTAAGATCACCTACGAGCAGTACTTC	CASSLGQGARKITYEQYF
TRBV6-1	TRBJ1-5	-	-	TGTGCCAGCAGTGAAGCGCACAGGCCCAATCAGCCCCAGCATTTT	CASSEAHRPNQPQHF
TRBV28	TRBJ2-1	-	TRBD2	TGTGCCAGCAGCATAGGGACTAGCGGGACCTACAATGAGCAGTTCTTC	CASSIGTSGTYNEQFF
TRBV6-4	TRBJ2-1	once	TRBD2	TGTGCCAGCAGTGGCGGGAGGGCAACTGAGCAGTTCTTC	CASSGGRATEQFF
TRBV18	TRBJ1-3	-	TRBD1	TGTGCCAGCTCACCACCGGGACAGAAGATCTCTGGAAACACCATATATTTT	CASSPPGQKISGNTIYF
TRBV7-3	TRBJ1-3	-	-	TGTGCCAGCAGCTTAGCGACATTCGGTGCCTCTGGAAACACCATATATTTT	CASSLATFGASGNTIYF
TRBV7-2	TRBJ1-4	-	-	TGTGCCAGCAGCCGAGGCCTTTTGGAAAAACTGTTTTTT	CASSRGLLEKLFF
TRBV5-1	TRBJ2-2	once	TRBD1	TGCGCCAGCAGCTCGGGACAGGGGGTTGGTAACACCGGGGAGCTGTTTTTT	CASSSGQGVGNTGELFF
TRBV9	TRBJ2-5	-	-	TGTGCCAGCAGCGTAGACGTATCGGGGGAGGCCGGGGAGACCCAGTACTTC	CASSVDVSGEAGETQYF
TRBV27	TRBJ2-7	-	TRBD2	TGTGCCAGCAGTTTAGCGGGAGGCCTTTGGGAGCAGTACTTC	CASSLAGGLWEQYF
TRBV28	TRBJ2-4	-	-	TGTGCCAGCAGTTTTCGCGGGGTTGCCAAAAACATTCAGTACTTC	CASSFRGVAKNIQYF